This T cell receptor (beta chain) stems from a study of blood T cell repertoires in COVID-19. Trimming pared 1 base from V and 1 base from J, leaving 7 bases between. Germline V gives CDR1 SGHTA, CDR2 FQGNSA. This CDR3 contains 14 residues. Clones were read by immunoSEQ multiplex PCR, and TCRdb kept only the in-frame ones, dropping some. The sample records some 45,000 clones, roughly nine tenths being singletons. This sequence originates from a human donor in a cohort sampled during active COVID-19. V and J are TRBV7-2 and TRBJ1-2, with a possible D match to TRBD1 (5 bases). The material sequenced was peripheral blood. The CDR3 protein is CASSLGQSNYGYTF. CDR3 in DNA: TGTGCCAGCAGCTTAGGACAGAGTAACTATGGCTACACCTTC. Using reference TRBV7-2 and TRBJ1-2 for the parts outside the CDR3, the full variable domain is GAGVSQSPSNKVTEKGKDVELRCDPISGHTALYWYRQSLGQGLEFLIYFQGNSAPDKSGLPSDRFSAERTGGSVSTLTIQRTQQEDSAVYLCASSLGQSNYGYTFGSGTRLTVV.